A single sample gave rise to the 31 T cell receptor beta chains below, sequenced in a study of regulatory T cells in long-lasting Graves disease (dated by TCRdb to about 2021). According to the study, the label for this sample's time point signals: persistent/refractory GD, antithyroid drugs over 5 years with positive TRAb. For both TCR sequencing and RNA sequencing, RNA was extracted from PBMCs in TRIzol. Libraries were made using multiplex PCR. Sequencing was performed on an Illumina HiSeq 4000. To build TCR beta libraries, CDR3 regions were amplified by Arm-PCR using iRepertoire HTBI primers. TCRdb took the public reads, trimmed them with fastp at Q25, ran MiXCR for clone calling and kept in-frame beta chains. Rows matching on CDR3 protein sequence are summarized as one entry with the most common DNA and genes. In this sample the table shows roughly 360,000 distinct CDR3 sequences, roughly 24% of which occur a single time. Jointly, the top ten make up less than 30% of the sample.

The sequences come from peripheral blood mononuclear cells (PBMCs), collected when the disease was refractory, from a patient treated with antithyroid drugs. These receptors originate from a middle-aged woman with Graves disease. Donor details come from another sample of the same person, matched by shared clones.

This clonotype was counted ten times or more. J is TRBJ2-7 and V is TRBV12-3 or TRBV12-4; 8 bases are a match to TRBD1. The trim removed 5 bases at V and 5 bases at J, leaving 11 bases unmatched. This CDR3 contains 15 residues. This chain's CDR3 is CASSPGQGFIHEQYF. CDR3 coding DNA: TGTGCCAGCAGTCCTGGACAGGGATTTATCCACGAGCAGTACTTC.

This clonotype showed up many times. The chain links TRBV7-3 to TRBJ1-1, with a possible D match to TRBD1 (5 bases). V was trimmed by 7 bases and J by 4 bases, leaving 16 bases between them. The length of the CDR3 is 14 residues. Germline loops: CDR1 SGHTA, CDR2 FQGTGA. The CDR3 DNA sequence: TGTGCCAGCATACGACAGACTCGGGGCACTGAAGCTTTCTTT. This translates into CASIRQTRGTEAFF.

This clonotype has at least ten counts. In DNA form, the CDR3 reads TGTGCCAGCAGCTTAGGTAGAGGGGATCTGTACTCCTACGAGCAGTACTTC. Its translation is CASSLGRGDLYSYEQYF. V and J are TRBV11-2 and TRBJ2-7; tentatively, D is TRBD1 or TRBD2 (5 bases each). The V gene's germline CDR1 is SGHAT and CDR2 FQNNGV. Trimming shortened V by 1 base and J by 0 bases, and 16 bases separated the two germline ends. The CDR3 totals 17 residues.

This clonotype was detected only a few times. The CDR3 loop reads CASSRTGGLEAQYF. The CDR3 nucleotides are TGTGCCAGCAGCCGTACCGGGGGACTCGAGGCCCAGTACTTC. J is TRBJ2-5 and V is TRBV28; D is perhaps TRBD2 (6 bases). CDR3 length equals 14 residues. CDR1 and CDR2 (germline): MDHEN, SYDVKM. V shed 6 bases and J shed 9 bases, with 20 bases lying between them. The full variable domain, in which reference TRBV28 and TRBJ2-5 provide the parts outside the CDR3, is DVKVTQSSRYLVKRTGEKVFLECVQDMDHENMFWYRQDPGLGLRLIYFSYDVKMKEKGDIPEGYSVSREKKERFSLILESASTNQTSMYLCASSRTGGLEAQYFGPGTRLLVL.

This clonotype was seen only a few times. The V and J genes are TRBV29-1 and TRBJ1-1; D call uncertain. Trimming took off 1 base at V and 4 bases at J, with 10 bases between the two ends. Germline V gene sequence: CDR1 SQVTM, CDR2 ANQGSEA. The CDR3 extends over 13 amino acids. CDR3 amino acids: CSVEGGDATEAFF. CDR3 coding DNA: TGCAGCGTTGAAGGAGGAGATGCCACTGAAGCTTTCTTT.

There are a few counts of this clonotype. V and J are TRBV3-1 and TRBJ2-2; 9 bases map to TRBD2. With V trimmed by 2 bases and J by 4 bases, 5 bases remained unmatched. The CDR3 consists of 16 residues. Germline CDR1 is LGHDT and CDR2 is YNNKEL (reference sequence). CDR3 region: CASSQFSGRITGELFF. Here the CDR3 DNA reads TGTGCCAGCAGCCAATTTAGCGGGAGAATCACCGGGGAGCTGTTTTTT.

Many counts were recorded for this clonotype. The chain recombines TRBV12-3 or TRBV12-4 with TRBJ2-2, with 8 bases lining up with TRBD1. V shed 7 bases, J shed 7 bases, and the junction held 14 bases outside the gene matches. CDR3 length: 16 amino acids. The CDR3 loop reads CASTHGQGIIGGELFF. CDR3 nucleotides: TGTGCCAGCACCCATGGACAGGGTATCATTGGCGGGGAGCTGTTTTTT.

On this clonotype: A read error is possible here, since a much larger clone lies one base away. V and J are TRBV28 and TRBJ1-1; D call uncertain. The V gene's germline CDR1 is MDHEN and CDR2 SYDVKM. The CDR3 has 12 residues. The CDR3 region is CASSPLKTGAFF. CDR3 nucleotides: TGTGCCAGCAGTCCCTTGAAAACTGGAGCTTTCTTT.

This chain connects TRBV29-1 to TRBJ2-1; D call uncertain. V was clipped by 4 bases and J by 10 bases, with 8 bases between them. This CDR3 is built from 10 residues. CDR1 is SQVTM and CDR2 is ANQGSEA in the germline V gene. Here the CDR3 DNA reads TGCAGCGTTGGAGTTTACGAGCAGTTCTTC. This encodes CSVGVYEQFF.

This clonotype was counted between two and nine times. CDR3 bases: TGCGCCAGCAGCTCCGCGGGACAGAGTTTAAGAGCTTTCTTT. Translation gives CASSSAGQSLRAFF. The chain uses TRBV5-1 and TRBJ1-1; 7 bases map to TRBD1. The CDR3 has 14 residues. The ends lost 3 bases at V and 10 bases at J; junction bases unmatched: 12. The germline gives CDR1 SGHRS, CDR2 YFSETQ.

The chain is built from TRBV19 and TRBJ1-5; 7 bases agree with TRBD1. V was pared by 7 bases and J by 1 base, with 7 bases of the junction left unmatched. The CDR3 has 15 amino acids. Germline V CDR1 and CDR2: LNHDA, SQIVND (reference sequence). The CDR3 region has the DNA TGTGCCAGTAATTTCGGGACAGCCAGCAATCAGCCCCAGCATTTT. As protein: CASNFGTASNQPQHF.

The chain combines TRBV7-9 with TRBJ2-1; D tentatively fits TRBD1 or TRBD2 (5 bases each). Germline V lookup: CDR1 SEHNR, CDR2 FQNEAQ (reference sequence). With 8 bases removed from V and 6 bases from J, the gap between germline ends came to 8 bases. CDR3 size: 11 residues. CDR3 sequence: CASGGGNEQFF. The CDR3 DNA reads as TGTGCCAGCGGGGGTGGCAATGAGCAGTTCTTC. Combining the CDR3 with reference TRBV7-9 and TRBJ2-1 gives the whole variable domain DTGVSQNPRHKITKRGQNVTFRCDPISEHNRLYWYRQTLGQGPEFLTYFQNEAQLEKSRLLSDRFSAERPKGSFSTLEIQRTEQGDSAMYLCASGGGNEQFFGPGTRLTVL.

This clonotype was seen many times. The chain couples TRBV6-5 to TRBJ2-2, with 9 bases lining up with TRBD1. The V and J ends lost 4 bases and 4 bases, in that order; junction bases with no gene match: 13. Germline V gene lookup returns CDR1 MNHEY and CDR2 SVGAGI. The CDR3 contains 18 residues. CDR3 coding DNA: TGTGCCAGCAGTTTTATTGTGCGGACAGGGGTTCTCACCGGGGAGCTGTTTTTT. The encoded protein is CASSFIVRTGVLTGELFF.

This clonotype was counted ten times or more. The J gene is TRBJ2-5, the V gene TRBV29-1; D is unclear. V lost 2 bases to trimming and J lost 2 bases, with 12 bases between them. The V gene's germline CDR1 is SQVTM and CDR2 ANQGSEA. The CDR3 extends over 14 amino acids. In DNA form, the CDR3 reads TGCAGCGTTGAAAAAGAGGCCACTCAAGAGACCCAGTACTTC. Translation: CSVEKEATQETQYF. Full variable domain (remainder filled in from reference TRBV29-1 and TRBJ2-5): SAVISQKPSRDICQRGTSLTIQCQVDSQVTMMFWYRQQPGQSLTLIATANQGSEATYESGFVIDKFPISRPNLTFSTLTVSNMSPEDSSIYLCSVEKEATQETQYFGPGTRLLVL.

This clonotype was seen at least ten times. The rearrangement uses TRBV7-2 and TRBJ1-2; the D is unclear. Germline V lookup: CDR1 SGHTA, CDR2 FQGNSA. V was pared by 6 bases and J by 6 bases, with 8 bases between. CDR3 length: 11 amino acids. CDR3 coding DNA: TGTGCCAGCAGGCTTTGGGATGGCTACACCTTC. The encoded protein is CASRLWDGYTF.

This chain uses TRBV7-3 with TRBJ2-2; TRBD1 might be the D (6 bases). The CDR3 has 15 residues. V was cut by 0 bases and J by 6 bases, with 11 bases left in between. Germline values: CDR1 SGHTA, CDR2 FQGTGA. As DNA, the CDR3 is TGTGCCAGCAGCTTAACCGCAGGGGTTCCCGGGGAGCTGTTTTTT. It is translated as CASSLTAGVPGELFF.

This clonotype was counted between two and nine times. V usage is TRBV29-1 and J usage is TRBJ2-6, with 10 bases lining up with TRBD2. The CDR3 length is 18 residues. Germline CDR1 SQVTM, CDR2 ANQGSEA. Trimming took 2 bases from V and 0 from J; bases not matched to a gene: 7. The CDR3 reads CSVELTTSGASGANVLTF. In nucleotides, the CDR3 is TGCAGCGTTGAACTAACTACTAGCGGGGCCTCTGGGGCCAACGTCCTGACTTTC.

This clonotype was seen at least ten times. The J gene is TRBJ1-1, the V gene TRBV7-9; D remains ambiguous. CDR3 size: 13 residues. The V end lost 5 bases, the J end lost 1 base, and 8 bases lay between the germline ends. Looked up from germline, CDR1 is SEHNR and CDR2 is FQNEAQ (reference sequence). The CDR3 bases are TGTGCCAGCAGCCTCACATCGAACACTGAAGCTTTCTTT. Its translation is CASSLTSNTEAFF.

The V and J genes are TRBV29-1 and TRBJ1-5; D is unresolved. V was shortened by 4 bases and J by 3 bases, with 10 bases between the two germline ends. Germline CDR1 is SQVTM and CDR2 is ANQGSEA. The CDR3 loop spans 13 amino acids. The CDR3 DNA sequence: TGCAGCGTTGGGGGTGCCGACAATCAGCCCCAGCATTTT. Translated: CSVGGADNQPQHF.

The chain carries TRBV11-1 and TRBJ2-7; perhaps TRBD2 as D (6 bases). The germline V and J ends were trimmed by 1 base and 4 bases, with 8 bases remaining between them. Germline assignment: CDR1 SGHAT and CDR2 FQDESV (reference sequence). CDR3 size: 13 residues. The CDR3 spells CASSLGLEYEQYF. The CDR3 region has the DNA TGTGCCAGCAGCTTAGGACTAGAGTACGAGCAGTACTTC. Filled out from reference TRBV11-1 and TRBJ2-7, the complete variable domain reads EAEVAQSPRYKITEKSQAVAFWCDPISGHATLYWYRQILGQGPELLVQFQDESVVDDSQLPKDRFSAERLKGVDSTLKIQPAELGDSAMYLCASSLGLEYEQYFGPGTRLTVT.

The CDR3: CASSLAGTSGRARNEQFF. CDR3 DNA sequence: TGTGCCAGCAGCTTAGCCGGGACTAGCGGGAGGGCTCGGAATGAGCAGTTCTTC. The chain joins TRBV7-9 to TRBJ2-1, with 16 nucleotides matching TRBD2. The germline V gene encodes CDR1 SEHNR and CDR2 FQNEAQ (reference sequence). V trimming: 0 bases; J trimming: 7 bases; junction bases outside the gene matches: 6. This CDR3 comprises 18 residues. The complete variable domain, with remaining parts taken from reference TRBV7-9 and TRBJ2-1, reads DTGVSQNPRHKITKRGQNVTFRCDPISEHNRLYWYRQTLGQGPEFLTYFQNEAQLEKSRLLSDRFSAERPKGSFSTLEIQRTEQGDSAMYLCASSLAGTSGRARNEQFFGPGTRLTVL.

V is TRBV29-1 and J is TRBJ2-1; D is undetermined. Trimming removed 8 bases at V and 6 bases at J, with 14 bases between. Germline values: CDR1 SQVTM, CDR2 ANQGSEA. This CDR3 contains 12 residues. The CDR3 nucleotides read TGCAGCTTACAGACTCGGCCCAATGAGCAGTTCTTC. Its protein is CSLQTRPNEQFF.

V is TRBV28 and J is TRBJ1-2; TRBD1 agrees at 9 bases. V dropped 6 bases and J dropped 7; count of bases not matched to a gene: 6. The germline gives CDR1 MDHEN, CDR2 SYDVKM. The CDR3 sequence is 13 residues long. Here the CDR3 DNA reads TGTGCCAGCAGGTCCGGGACAGGGATTGGCTACACCTTC. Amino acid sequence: CASRSGTGIGYTF.

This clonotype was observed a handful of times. This CDR3 reads CASKGTSGRVDEQFF. The CDR3 DNA is TGTGCCAGCAAGGGGACTAGCGGGAGAGTCGATGAGCAGTTCTTC. V and J are TRBV6-1 and TRBJ2-1; TRBD2 agrees at 14 bases. Germline V gene sequence: CDR1 MNHNS, CDR2 SASEGT. The V and J ends lost 7 bases and 8 bases, in that order; junction bases with no gene match: 7. The CDR3 totals 15 residues.

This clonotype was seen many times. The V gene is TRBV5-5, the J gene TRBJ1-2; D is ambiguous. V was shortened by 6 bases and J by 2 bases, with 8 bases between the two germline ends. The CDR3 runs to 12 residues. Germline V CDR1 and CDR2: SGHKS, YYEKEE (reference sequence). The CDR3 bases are TGTGCCAGCATTGGGCAGAACTATGGCTACACCTTC. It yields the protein CASIGQNYGYTF.

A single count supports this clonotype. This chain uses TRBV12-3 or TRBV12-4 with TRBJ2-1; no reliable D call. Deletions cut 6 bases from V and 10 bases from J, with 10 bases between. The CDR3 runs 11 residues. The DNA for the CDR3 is TGTGCCAGCAGCCGTAGTCGGGAGCAGTTCTTC. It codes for CASSRSREQFF.

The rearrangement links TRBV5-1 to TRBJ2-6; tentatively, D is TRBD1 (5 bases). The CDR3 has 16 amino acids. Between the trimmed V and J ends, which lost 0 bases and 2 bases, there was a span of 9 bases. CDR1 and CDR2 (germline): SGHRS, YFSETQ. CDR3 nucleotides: TGCGCCAGCAGCTTGGTGGGCAGGGCTGGGGCCAACGTCCTGACTTTC. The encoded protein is CASSLVGRAGANVLTF.

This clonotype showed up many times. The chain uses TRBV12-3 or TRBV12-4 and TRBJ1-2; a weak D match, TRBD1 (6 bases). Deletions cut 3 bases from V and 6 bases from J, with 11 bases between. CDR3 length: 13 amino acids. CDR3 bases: TGTGCCAGCAGTTTCTCAGGGGACGATGGCTACACCTTC. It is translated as CASSFSGDDGYTF.

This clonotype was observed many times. The CDR3 nucleotides read TGTGCCAGCAGCCAACCCGCCGGGACAGGGGGCCCCTACGAGCAGTACTTC. Translating it yields CASSQPAGTGGPYEQYF. The chain joins TRBV7-8 to TRBJ2-7; 12 bases map to TRBD1. CDR1 is SGHVS and CDR2 is FQNEAQ in the germline V gene. The CDR3 totals 17 residues. After removal of 5 bases from V and 2 bases from J, the junction contained 10 bases not matched to a gene.

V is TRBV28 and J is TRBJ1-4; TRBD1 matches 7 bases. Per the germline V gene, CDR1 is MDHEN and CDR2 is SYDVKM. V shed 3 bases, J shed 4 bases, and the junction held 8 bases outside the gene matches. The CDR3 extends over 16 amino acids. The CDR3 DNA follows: TGTGCCAGCAGTTTGGGGGACAGTTATCATAATGAAAAACTGTTTTTT. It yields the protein CASSLGDSYHNEKLFF.

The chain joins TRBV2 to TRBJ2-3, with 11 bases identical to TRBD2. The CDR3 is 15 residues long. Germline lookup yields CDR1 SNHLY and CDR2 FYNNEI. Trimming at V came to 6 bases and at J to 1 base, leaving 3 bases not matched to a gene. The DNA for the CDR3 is TGTGCCAGCAGGGGACTAGCGGTACGCACAGATACGCAGTATTTT. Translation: CASRGLAVRTDTQYF.